The T cell receptor beta chain under discussion was sequenced for a study of CD8+ T cells in alopecia areata. Looking at the study overall: Oral tofacitinib (5 to 10 mg twice daily) was administered to treated patients. General study points: Baseline CD8+ expansion's link to response remains uncertain, as there was one nonresponder.

The length of the CDR3 is 16 residues. V lost 6 bases and J lost 0, with 17 bases in between. Per germline, CDR1 SGHRS and CDR2 YFSETQ. The sample's treatment: oral pan-JAK inhibitor, 5-10 mg twice daily. Patients with alopecia areata provided lesional scalp punch biopsies as well as peripheral blood. From PBMCs, CD4+ and CD8+ T cells were sorted. After isolation, RNA underwent reverse transcription to generate cDNA as the sequencing template. Sequencing was performed with immunoSEQ multiplex PCR; in TCRdb, only in-frame clones are kept and a portion is missing. The repertoire consists of a few hundred thousand clones, with roughly two fifths occurring once and the leading ten covering over 2.5%. A word on this clone: Its antigen is unidentified.

This receptor was taken from a human donor with alopecia areata. The chain links TRBV5-1 to TRBJ2-3; D is ambiguous. Sequencing used CD4+ T cells sorted from blood, obtained around week 37, from a patient treated with tofacitinib. CDR3 sequence reads: CASTTVSLTSTDTQYF. In DNA form, the CDR3 reads TGCGCCAGCACCACCGTATCTCTTACTAGCACAGATACGCAGTATTTT.